The 10 T cell receptor beta chains listed next were all sequenced from one sample in a study of T cell responses to AZD1222 COVID-19 vaccine. Generated by immunoSEQ multiplex PCR, the TCRdb table keeps only in-frame clones and is missing some. The repertoire has some 99,000 clones, roughly nine tenths of them found once; the top ten carry approximately 7.9%. The material sequenced was peripheral blood, taken on day 0 of AZD1222 vaccination. The receptors here all came from an adult in good health.

This chain connects TRBV19 to TRBJ1-1; no reliable D call. CDR1 and CDR2 from the germline V gene are LNHDA and SQIVND (reference sequence). V lost 3 bases, J lost 1 base, and 9 bases lay in between. The CDR3 consists of 14 residues. This CDR3 is CASSINPRNTEAFF. The DNA of the CDR3 is TGTGCCAGTAGTATCAACCCCAGGAACACTGAAGCTTTCTTT.

The chain uses TRBV18 and TRBJ1-1, with TRBD1 matching over 7 bases. The germline CDR1 and CDR2 sequences are KGHSH and LQKENI. The CDR3 has 15 amino acids. V gave up 3 bases and J gave up 2 bases; unmatched junction bases: 6. The CDR3 region has the DNA TGTGCCAGCTCACCGCCAGGGGGGGTAAACACTGAAGCTTTCTTT. It is translated as CASSPPGGVNTEAFF. Filled out from reference TRBV18 and TRBJ1-1, the complete variable domain reads NAGVMQNPRHLVRRRGQEARLRCSPMKGHSHVYWYRQLPEEGLKFMVYLQKENIIDESGMPKERFSAEFPKEGPSILRIQQVVRGDSAAYFCASSPPGGVNTEAFFGQGTRLTVV.

The rearrangement links TRBV9 to TRBJ2-1; a possible D gene is TRBD2 (6 bases). The CDR3 spans 14 residues. V was pared by 3 bases and J by 9 bases, with 16 bases between. The germline V gene encodes CDR1 SGDLS and CDR2 YYNGEE. CDR3: CASSGGPLAAEQFF. The CDR3 DNA sequence: TGTGCCAGCAGCGGGGGTCCACTAGCTGCTGAGCAGTTCTTC.

The chain is built from TRBV7-2 and TRBJ1-2; D is unclear. V lost 4 bases and J lost 5, with 17 bases in between. CDR3 length: 15 amino acids. From germline, CDR1 is SGHTA and CDR2 FQGNSA. This CDR3 is CASSSYPGRVYGYTF. The CDR3 coding sequence is TGTGCCAGCAGCTCCTATCCGGGTCGAGTTTATGGCTACACCTTC.

The chain employs TRBV2 and TRBJ1-4; no clear D gene. CDR1 SNHLY and CDR2 FYNNEI come from the germline V gene. This CDR3 comprises 15 residues. Between the trimmed V and J ends, which lost 1 base and 8 bases, there was a span of 14 bases. This chain's CDR3 is CASSEERAMIEKLFF. CDR3 DNA sequence: TGTGCCAGCAGTGAAGAGAGGGCGATGATAGAAAAACTGTTTTTT.

The chain recombines TRBV2 with TRBJ2-7; 9 positions match TRBD1. CDR1 is SNHLY and CDR2 is FYNNEI in the germline V gene. The length of the CDR3 is 13 residues. V trimming: 10 bases; J trimming: 6 bases; junction bases outside the gene matches: 10. The CDR3 region has the DNA TGTGCCACCGAGGACAGGGGAGGACGCGAGCAGTACTTC. It codes for CATEDRGGREQYF.

This clone was detected once. The V and J genes are TRBV19 and TRBJ2-5; 7 bases align to TRBD1. This CDR3 contains 14 residues. J was trimmed by 1 base and V by 7 bases; bases with no gene match: 6. Germline CDR1 and CDR2: LNHDA and SQIVND (reference sequence). CDR3 nucleotides: TGTGCCAGTAACCAAGGGGGCAGCCAAGAGACCCAGTACTTC. Translated, it gives CASNQGGSQETQYF. Filled out from reference TRBV19 and TRBJ2-5, the complete variable domain reads DGGITQSPKYLFRKEGQNVTLSCEQNLNHDAMYWYRQDPGQGLRLIYYSQIVNDFQKGDIAEGYSVSREKKESFPLTVTSAQKNPTAFYLCASNQGGSQETQYFGPGTRLLVL.

The rearrangement uses TRBV5-6 and TRBJ1-1; D might be TRBD1 (6 bases). The CDR3 totals 15 residues. CDR1 is SGHDT and CDR2 is YYEEEE in the germline V gene. Trimming took off 0 bases at V and 4 bases at J, with 13 bases between the two ends. CDR3 protein: CASSLGTTGFTEAFF. DNA of the CDR3: TGTGCCAGCAGCTTGGGGACTACAGGGTTCACTGAAGCTTTCTTT.

This clone is a singleton in its sample. V gene TRBV5-1 combines with J gene TRBJ1-2; D not certain. CDR1 and CDR2 from the germline V gene are SGHRS and YFSETQ. V was clipped by 1 base and J by 1 base, with 8 bases between them. The length of the CDR3 is 14 residues. The CDR3: CASSLSPNNYGYTF. In DNA form, the CDR3 reads TGCGCCAGCAGCTTGTCGCCTAATAACTATGGCTACACCTTC.

This clone showed up just once. The V and J genes are TRBV20-1 and TRBJ2-7; D gene uncertain. V lost 3 bases and J lost 3, with 9 bases in between. The CDR3 totals 12 residues. Germline loops: CDR1 DFQATT, CDR2 SNEGSKA (reference sequence). In DNA form, the CDR3 reads TGCAGTGCTAGTCTCCAGGACTACGAGCAGTACTTC. It yields the protein CSASLQDYEQYF.